One and the same sample provided the 3 T cell receptor beta chains below, sequenced in a study of blood T cell repertoires in COVID-19. Assay used: immunoSEQ multiplex PCR; TCRdb lists only in-frame clones, some missing. This repertoire shows a few hundred thousand clones, more than 75% found once; its top ten account for under 1.5%. The material sequenced was PBMCs or T cells enriched from blood (not recorded which). Receptors were obtained from a man aged 25 to 40 who had recovered from COVID-19.

CDR3 DNA: TGTGCCAGCAGCCCAACAAGCGGGGGGGCGGGAGTTGGAGAGACCCAGTACTTC. It encodes CASSPTSGGAGVGETQYF. The rearrangement joins TRBV9 to TRBJ2-5; 10 bases line up with TRBD2. The germline V gene has CDR1 SGDLS and CDR2 YYNGEE. V lost 4 bases and J lost 4; bases outside the gene matches: 16. The CDR3 runs to 18 residues.

This clone has just a few counts. This chain links TRBV15 with TRBJ2-2, with a weak D call TRBD1 (6 bases). The CDR3 is 14 residues long. The germline V and J ends were trimmed by 1 base and 3 bases, with 6 bases remaining between them. The germline V gene encodes CDR1 LNHNV and CDR2 YYDKDF (reference sequence). The CDR3 reads CATSRAGDTGELFF. As DNA, the CDR3 is TGTGCCACCAGCAGAGCAGGGGACACCGGGGAGCTGTTTTTT.

The rearrangement joins TRBV25-1 to TRBJ2-5; possible D gene TRBD2, 5 bases. Trimming pared 7 bases from V and 5 bases from J, leaving 14 bases between. Germline V CDR1 and CDR2: MGHDK, SYGVNS. The CDR3 has 13 amino acids. The CDR3 coding sequence is TGTGCCAGCACCGAGGGATCCCGGGAGACCCAGTACTTC. This encodes CASTEGSRETQYF.